Listed below are T cell receptor beta chains from one sample, sequenced in a study of blood T cell repertoires in COVID-19. TCRdb keeps only in-frame clones here, not all; method: immunoSEQ multiplex PCR. This table holds tens of thousands of clones, 75% to 90% found once. Sequenced: peripheral blood. The receptor set was obtained from a woman of 80 years or more with active or convalescent COVID-19. Each CDR3 is given with its conserved first and last residue. Fields, in order: V gene, D gene, J gene, clone size, CDR3 DNA, CDR3 protein. A D gene is named only where the DNA matches it firmly. Part of the rows lack a size; the others show once, few, many or a class for expanded clones.

V gene: TRBV2
D gene: .
J gene: TRBJ1-2
clone size: .
CDR3 DNA: TGTGCCAGCAGTGCCGACTATGGCTACACCTTC
CDR3 protein: CASSADYGYTF

V gene: TRBV5-4
D gene: .
J gene: TRBJ1-2
clone size: few
CDR3 DNA: TGTGCCAGCACCAACACCGCGGGAGGGGGTAATGAGTTCTATGGCTACACCTTC
CDR3 protein: CASTNTAGGGNEFYGYTF

V gene: TRBV5-8
D gene: .
J gene: TRBJ2-3
clone size: .
CDR3 DNA: TGTGCCAGCAGCTTATCCGGGAGTGATACGCAGTATTTT
CDR3 protein: CASSLSGSDTQYF

V gene: TRBV5-1
D gene: .
J gene: TRBJ1-1
clone size: .
CDR3 DNA: TGCGCCAGCAGCACACAGGGACGCACTGAAGCTTTCTTT
CDR3 protein: CASSTQGRTEAFF

V gene: TRBV18
D gene: .
J gene: TRBJ2-3
clone size: .
CDR3 DNA: TGTGCCAGCTCACCAGGCCAGAGCACAGATACGCAGTATTTT
CDR3 protein: CASSPGQSTDTQYF

V gene: TRBV7-2
D gene: .
J gene: TRBJ2-5
clone size: .
CDR3 DNA: TGTGCCAGCAGCTTATTTAGCGGCCAAGAGACCCAGTACTTC
CDR3 protein: CASSLFSGQETQYF

V gene: TRBV7-2
D gene: TRBD1
J gene: TRBJ1-2
clone size: .
CDR3 DNA: TGTGCCAGCAGCCTTACGACAGGGGGCGTTAATCACTATGGCTACACCTTC
CDR3 protein: CASSLTTGGVNHYGYTF

V gene: TRBV4-2
D gene: TRBD2
J gene: TRBJ2-6
clone size: few
CDR3 DNA: TGTGCCAGCGGGCGGGAGGGAATCTCTGGGGCCAACGTCCTGACTTTC
CDR3 protein: CASGREGISGANVLTF

V gene: TRBV6-5
D gene: TRBD1
J gene: TRBJ1-2
clone size: .
CDR3 DNA: TGTGCCAGCAGTTACACAGGGGTGGATGGCTACACCTTC
CDR3 protein: CASSYTGVDGYTF

V gene: TRBV7-2
D gene: .
J gene: TRBJ2-3
clone size: few
CDR3 DNA: TGTGCCAGCAGCTTAGTTGGTCGGGTGGGAGCTTCCCACACAGATACGCAGTATTTT
CDR3 protein: CASSLVGRVGASHTDTQYF

V gene: TRBV30
D gene: .
J gene: TRBJ2-7
clone size: .
CDR3 DNA: TGTGCCTGGAGTGTACAGGAGGGATCCGAGCAGTACTTC
CDR3 protein: CAWSVQEGSEQYF

V gene: TRBV10-3
D gene: .
J gene: TRBJ2-5
clone size: .
CDR3 DNA: TGTGCCATCAGTGAACGACAGGATCAAGAGACCCAGTACTTC
CDR3 protein: CAISERQDQETQYF

V gene: TRBV28
D gene: TRBD1
J gene: TRBJ1-3
clone size: .
CDR3 DNA: TGTGCCAGCAGTTTATCGTGGACAGGGGAACGGCGAAACACCATATATTTT
CDR3 protein: CASSLSWTGERRNTIYF

V gene: TRBV5-6
D gene: TRBD1
J gene: TRBJ1-1
clone size: .
CDR3 DNA: TGTGCCAGCAGCTTTACAGGGGACGGGACAGCTTTCTTT
CDR3 protein: CASSFTGDGTAFF

V gene: TRBV12-3/TRBV12-4
D gene: .
J gene: TRBJ1-1
clone size: .
CDR3 DNA: TGTGCCAGCAGTTTTTCCCAGGGCACTGAAGCTTTCTTT
CDR3 protein: CASSFSQGTEAFF

V gene: TRBV24-1
D gene: .
J gene: TRBJ2-1
clone size: .
CDR3 DNA: TGTGCCACAGGTACTACCCTCAGTAATGAGCAGTTCTTC
CDR3 protein: CATGTTLSNEQFF

V gene: TRBV4-3
D gene: .
J gene: TRBJ2-1
clone size: .
CDR3 DNA: TGCGCCAGCAGCCAAGATTGGGCCGGGGAGGACAATGAGCAGTTCTTC
CDR3 protein: CASSQDWAGEDNEQFF

V gene: TRBV24-1
D gene: TRBD2
J gene: TRBJ2-1
clone size: .
CDR3 DNA: TGTGCCACCAGTGCTGGAGCGGGGCGGATCAATGAGCAGTTCTTC
CDR3 protein: CATSAGAGRINEQFF

V gene: TRBV29-1
D gene: TRBD1
J gene: TRBJ2-3
clone size: .
CDR3 DNA: TGCAGCGTCAGTGGGGGACAGGGCGTTTCAGATACGCAGTATTTT
CDR3 protein: CSVSGGQGVSDTQYF

V gene: TRBV5-4
D gene: TRBD2
J gene: TRBJ2-1
clone size: few
CDR3 DNA: TGTGCCAGCAGCCGGACTAGCGGGGGCCACAATGAGCAGTTCTTC
CDR3 protein: CASSRTSGGHNEQFF